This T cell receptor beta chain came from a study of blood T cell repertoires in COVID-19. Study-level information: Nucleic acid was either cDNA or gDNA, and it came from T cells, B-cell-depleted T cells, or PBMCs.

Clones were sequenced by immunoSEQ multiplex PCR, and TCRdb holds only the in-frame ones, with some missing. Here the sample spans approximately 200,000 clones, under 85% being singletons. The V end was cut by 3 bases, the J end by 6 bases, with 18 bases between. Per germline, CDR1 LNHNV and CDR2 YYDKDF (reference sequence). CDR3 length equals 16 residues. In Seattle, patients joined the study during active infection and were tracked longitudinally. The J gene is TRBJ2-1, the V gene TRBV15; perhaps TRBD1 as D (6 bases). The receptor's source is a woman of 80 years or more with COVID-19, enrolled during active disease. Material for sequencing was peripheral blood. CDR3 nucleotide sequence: TGTGCCACCAGCAGTCGACCCGTTGGGGGCCTCAATGAGCAGTTCTTC. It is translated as CATSSRPVGGLNEQFF.